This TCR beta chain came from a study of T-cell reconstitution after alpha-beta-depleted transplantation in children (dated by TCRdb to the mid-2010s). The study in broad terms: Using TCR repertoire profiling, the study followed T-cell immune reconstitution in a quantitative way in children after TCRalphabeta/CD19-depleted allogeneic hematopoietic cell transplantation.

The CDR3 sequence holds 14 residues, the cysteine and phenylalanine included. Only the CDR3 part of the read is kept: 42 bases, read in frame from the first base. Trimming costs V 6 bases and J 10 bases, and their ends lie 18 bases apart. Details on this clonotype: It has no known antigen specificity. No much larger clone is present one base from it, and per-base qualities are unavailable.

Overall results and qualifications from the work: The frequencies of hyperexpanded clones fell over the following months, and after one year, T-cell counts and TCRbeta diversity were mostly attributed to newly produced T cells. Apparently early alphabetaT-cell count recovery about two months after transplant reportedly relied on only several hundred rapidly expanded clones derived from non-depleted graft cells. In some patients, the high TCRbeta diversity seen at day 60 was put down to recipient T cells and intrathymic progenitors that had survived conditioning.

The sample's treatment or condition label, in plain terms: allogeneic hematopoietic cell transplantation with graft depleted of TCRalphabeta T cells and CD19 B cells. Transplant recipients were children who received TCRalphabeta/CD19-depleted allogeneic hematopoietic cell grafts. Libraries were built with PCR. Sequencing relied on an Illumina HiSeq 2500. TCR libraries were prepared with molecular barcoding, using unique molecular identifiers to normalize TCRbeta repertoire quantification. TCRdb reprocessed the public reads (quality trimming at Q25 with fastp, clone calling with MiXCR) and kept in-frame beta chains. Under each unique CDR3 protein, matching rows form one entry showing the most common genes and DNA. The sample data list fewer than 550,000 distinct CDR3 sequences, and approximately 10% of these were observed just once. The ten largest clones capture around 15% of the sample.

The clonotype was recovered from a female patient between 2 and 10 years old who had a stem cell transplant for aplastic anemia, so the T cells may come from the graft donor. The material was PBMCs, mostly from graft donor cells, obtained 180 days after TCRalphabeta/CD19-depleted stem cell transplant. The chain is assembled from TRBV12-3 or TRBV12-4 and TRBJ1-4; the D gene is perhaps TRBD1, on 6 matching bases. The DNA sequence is TGTGCCAGCAGACCTGGGACAAATGGGGCAAAACTGTTTTTT. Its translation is CASRPGTNGAKLFF.